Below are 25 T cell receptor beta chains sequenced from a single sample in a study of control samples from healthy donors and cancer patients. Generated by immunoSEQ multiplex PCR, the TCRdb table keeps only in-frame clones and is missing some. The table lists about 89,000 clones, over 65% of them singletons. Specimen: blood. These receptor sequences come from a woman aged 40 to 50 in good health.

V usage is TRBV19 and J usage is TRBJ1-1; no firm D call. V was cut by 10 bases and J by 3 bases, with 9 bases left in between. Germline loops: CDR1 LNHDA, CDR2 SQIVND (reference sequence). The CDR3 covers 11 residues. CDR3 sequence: CATQSHTEAFF. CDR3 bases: TGTGCCACTCAGTCGCACACTGAAGCTTTCTTT.

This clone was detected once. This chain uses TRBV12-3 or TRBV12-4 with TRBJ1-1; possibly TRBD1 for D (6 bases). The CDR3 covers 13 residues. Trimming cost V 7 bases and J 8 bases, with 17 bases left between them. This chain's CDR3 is CASTKSTGAEAFF. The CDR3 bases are TGTGCCAGCACCAAATCTACGGGGGCGGAAGCTTTCTTT.

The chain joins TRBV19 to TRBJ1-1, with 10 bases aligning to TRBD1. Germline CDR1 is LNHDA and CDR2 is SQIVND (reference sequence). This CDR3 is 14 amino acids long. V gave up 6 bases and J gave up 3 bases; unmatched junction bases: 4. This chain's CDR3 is CASRSDRGHTEAFF. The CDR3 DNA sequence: TGTGCCAGTAGGTCCGACAGGGGGCACACTGAAGCTTTCTTT.

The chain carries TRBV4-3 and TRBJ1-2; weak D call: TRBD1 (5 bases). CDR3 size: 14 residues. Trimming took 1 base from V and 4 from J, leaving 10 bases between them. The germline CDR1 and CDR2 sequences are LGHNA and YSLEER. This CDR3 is CASSQVDNPYGYTF. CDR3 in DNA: TGCGCCAGCAGCCAAGTGGACAACCCCTATGGCTACACCTTC.

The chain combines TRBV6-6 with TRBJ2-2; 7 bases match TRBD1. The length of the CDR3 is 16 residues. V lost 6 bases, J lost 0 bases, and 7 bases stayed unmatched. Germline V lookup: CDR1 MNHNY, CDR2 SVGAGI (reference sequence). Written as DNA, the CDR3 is TGTGCCAGCAGCGGACAGGAAGGGACGAACACCGGGGAGCTGTTTTTT. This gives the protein CASSGQEGTNTGELFF.

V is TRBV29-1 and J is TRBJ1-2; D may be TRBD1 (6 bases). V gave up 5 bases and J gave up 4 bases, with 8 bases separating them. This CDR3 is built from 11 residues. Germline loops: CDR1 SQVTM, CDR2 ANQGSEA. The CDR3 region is CSVQQGYGYTF. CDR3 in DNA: TGCAGCGTTCAACAGGGCTATGGCTACACCTTC.

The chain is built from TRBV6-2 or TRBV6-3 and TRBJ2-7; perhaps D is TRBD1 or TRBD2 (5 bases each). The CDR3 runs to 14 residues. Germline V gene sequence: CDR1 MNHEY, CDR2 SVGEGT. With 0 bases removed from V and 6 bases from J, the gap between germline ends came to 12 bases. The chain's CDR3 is CASSYSAGAPEQYF. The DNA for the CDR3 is TGTGCCAGCAGTTACTCAGCCGGGGCGCCCGAGCAGTACTTC.

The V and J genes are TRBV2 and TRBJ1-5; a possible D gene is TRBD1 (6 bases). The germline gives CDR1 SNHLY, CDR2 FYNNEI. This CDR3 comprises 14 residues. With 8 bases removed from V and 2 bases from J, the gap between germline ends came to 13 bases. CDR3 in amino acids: CASLGGTGNQPQHF. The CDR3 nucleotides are TGTGCCAGCTTAGGGGGGACTGGCAATCAGCCCCAGCATTTT.

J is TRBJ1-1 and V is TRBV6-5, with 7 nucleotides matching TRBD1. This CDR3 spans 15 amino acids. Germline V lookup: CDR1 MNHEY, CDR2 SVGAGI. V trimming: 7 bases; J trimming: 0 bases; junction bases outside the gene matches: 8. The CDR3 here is CASILTGSMNTEAFF. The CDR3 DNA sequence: TGTGCCAGCATCCTGACAGGGTCAATGAACACTGAAGCTTTCTTT.

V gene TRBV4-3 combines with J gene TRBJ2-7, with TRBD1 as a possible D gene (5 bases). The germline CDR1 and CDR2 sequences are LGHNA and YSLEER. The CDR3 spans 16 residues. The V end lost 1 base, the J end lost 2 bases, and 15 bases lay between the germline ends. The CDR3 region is CASSQGAQGSTYEQYF. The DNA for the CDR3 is TGCGCCAGCAGCCAAGGGGCGCAGGGCTCGACCTACGAGCAGTACTTC.

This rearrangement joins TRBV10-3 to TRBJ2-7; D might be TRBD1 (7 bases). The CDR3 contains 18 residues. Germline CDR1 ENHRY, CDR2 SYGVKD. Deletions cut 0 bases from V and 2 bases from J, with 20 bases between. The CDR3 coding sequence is TGTGCCATCAGTGAGTCCCCGGGACTCGAGGGGGCGGCCTACGAGCAGTACTTC. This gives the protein CAISESPGLEGAAYEQYF.

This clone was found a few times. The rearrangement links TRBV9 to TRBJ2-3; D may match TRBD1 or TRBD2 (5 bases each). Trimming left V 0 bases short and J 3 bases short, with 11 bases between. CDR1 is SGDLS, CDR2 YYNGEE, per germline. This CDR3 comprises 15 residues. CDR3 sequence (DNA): TGTGCCAGCAGCGTAGAGCAGGGAGTAACAGATACGCAGTATTTT. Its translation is CASSVEQGVTDTQYF.

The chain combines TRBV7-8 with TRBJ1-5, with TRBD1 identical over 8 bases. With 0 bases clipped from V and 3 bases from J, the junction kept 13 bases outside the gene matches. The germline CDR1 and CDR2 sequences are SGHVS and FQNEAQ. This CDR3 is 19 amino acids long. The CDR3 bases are TGTGCCAGCAGCTTAGCGGCCTTTCCGGGACAGGCCTACAATCAGCCCCAGCATTTT. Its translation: CASSLAAFPGQAYNQPQHF.

CDR3 bases: TGCGCCAGCAGCCAAGGGGGAGGCGGGGGGGCCGGGACAGATACGCAGTATTTT. Its protein product is CASSQGGGGGAGTDTQYF. The genes are TRBV4-3 and TRBJ2-3; TRBD2 agrees at 9 bases. This CDR3 has 18 residues. V lost 1 base and J lost 3; bases outside the gene matches: 11. Germline CDR1 is LGHNA and CDR2 is YSLEER.

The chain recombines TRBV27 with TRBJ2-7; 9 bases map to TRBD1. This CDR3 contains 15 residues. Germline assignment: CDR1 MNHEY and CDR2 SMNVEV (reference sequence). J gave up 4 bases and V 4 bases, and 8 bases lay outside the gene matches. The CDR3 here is CASSSRDRASYEQYF. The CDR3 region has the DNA TGTGCCAGCAGTTCCAGGGACAGGGCGTCGTACGAGCAGTACTTC.

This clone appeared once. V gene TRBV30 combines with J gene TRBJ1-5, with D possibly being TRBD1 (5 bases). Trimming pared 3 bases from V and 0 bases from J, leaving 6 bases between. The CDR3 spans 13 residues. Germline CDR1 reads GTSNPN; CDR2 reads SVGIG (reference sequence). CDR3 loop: CAWSRASNQPQHF. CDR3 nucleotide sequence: TGTGCCTGGAGCAGGGCTAGCAATCAGCCCCAGCATTTT.

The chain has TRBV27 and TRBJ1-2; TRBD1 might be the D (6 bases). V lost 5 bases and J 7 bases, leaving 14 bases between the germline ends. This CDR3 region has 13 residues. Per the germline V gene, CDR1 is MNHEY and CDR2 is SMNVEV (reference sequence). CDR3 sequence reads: CASSTQGRRGYTF. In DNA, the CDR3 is TGTGCCAGCAGTACACAGGGACGGCGTGGCTACACCTTC.

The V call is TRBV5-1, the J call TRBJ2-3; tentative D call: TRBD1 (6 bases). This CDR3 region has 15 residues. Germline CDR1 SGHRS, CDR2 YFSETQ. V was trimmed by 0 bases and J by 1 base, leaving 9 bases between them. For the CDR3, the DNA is TGCGCCAGCAGCTTGGGCAGGGGTCGCACAGATACGCAGTATTTT. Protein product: CASSLGRGRTDTQYF.

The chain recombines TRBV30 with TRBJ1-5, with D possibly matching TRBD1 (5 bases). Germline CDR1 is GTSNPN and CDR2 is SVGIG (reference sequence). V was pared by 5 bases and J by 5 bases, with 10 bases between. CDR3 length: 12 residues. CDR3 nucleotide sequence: TGTGCCTGGGCGAGGGGAGATCAGCCCCAGCATTTT. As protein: CAWARGDQPQHF.

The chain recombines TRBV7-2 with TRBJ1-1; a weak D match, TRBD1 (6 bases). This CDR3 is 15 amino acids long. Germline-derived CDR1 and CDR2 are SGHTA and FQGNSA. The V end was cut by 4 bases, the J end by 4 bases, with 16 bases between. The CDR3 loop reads CASSWGFTGSTEAFF. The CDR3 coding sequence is TGTGCCAGCAGCTGGGGCTTCACAGGGAGCACTGAAGCTTTCTTT.

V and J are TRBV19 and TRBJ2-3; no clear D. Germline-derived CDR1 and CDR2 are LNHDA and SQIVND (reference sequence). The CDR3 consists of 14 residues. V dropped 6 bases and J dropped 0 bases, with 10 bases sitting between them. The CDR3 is CASSPTSSTDTQYF. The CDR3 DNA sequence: TGTGCCAGTAGCCCAACCTCTAGCACAGATACGCAGTATTTT.

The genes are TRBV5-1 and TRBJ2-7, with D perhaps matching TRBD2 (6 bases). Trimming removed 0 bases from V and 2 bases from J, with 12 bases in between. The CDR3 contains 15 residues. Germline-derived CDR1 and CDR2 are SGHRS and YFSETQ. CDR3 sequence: CASSLAGTAAYEQYF. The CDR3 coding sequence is TGCGCCAGCAGCTTGGCCGGGACTGCCGCCTACGAGCAGTACTTC.

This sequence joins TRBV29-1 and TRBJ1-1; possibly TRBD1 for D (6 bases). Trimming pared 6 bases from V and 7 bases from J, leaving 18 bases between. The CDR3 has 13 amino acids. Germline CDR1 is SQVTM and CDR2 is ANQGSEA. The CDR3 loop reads CSVSRWDTNEAFF. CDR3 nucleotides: TGCAGCGTCTCACGGTGGGACACCAATGAAGCTTTCTTT.

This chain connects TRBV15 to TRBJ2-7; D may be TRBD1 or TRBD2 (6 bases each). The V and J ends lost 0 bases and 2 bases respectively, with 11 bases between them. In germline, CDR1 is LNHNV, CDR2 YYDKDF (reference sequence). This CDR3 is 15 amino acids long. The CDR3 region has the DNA TGTGCCACCAGCAGAGATAGGGGGACTGCCTACGAGCAGTACTTC. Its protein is CATSRDRGTAYEQYF.

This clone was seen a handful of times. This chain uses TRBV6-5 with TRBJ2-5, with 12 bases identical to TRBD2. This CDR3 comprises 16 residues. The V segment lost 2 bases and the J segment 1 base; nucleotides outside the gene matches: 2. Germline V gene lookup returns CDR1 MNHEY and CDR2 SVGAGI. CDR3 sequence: CASSYASGGGQETQYF. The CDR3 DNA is TGTGCCAGCAGTTACGCTAGCGGGGGGGGCCAAGAGACCCAGTACTTC.